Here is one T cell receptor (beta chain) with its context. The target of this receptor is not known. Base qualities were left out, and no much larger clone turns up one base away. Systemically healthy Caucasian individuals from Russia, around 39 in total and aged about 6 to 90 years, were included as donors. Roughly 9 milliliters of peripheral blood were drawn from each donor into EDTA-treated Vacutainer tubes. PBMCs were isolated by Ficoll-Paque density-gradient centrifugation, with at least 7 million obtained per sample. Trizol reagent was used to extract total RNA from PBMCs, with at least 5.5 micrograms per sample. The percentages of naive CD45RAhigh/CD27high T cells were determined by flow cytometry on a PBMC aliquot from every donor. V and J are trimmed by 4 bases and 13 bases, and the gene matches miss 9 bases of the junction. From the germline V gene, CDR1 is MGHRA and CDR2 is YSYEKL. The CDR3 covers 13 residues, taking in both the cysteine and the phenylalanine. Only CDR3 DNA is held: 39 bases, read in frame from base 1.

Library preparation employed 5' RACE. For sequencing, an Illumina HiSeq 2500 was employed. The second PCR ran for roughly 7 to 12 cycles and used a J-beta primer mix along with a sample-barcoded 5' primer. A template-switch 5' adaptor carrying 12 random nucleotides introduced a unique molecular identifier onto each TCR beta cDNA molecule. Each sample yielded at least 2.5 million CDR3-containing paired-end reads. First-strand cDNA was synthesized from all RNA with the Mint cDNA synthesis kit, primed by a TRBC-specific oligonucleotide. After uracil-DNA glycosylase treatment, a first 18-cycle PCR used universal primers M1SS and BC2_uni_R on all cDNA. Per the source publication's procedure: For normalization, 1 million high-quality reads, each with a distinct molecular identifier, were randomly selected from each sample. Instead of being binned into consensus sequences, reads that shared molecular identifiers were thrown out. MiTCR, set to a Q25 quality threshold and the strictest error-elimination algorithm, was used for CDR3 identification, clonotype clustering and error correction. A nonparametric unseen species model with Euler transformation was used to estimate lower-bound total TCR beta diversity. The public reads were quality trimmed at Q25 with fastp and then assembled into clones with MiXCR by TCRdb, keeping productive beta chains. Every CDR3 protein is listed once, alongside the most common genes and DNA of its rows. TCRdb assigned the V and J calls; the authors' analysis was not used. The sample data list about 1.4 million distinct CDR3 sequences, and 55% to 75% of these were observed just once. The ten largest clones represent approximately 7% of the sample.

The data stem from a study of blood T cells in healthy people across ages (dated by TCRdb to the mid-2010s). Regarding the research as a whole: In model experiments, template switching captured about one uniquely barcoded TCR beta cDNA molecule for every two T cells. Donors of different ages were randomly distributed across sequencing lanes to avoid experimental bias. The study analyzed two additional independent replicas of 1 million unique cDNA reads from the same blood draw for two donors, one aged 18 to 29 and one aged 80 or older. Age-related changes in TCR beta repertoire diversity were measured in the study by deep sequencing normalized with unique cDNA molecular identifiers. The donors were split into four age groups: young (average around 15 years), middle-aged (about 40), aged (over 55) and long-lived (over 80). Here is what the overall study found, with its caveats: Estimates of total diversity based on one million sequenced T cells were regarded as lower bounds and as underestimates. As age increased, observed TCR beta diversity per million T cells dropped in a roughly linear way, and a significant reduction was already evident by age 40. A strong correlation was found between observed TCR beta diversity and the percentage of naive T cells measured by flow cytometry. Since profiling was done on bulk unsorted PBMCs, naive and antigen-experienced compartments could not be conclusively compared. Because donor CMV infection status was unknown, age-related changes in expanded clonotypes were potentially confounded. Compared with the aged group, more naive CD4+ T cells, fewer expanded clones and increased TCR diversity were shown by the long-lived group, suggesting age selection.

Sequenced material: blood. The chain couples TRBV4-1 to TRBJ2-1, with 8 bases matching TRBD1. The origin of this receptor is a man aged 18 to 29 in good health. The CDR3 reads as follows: CASSPPPGTGQFF. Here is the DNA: TGCGCCAGCAGCCCGCCCCCCGGGACAGGTCAGTTCTTC.